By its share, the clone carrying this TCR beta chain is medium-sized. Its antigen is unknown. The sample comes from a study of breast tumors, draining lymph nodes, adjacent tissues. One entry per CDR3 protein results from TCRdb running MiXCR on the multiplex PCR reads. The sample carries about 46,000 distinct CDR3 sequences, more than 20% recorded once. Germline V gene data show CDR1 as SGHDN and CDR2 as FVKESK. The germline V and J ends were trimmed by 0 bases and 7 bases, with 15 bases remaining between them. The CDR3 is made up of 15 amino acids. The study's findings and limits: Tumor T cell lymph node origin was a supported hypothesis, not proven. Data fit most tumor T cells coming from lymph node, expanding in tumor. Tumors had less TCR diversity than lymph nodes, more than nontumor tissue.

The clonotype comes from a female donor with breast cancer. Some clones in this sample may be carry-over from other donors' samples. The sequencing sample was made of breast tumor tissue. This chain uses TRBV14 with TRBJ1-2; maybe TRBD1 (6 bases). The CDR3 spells CASSQDGAIRGGYTF. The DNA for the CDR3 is TGTGCCAGCAGCCAAGATGGGGCCATCAGGGGTGGCTACACCTTC.